Listed below are T cell receptor beta chains from one sample, sequenced in a study of blood T cell repertoires in COVID-19. Some clones are missing from TCRdb's copy, which holds only in-frame ones; the method was immunoSEQ multiplex PCR. Of roughly 90,000 clones listed, 89% were seen once; the top ten hold approximately 5.2%. Source material: peripheral blood. The source of these receptors is a woman aged 80 or over with active COVID-19. Both conserved end residues are trimmed from each CDR3. D genes are given only for firm matches. Clone size is shown for a subset of rows, as once, few, many or a class of expanded clone.

v_call	clone_size	d_call	j_call	cdr3_aa
TRBV28	.	TRBD2	TRBJ2-7	ASSLWGEGHRNSYEQY
TRBV5-1	.	TRBD1	TRBJ2-7	ASRTGVLNYEQY
TRBV7-9	.	TRBD1	TRBJ2-1	ASSFSRGNEQF
TRBV6-2/TRBV6-3	.	.	TRBJ2-3	ASSYGHREGDTQY
TRBV6-2/TRBV6-3	.	TRBD1	TRBJ1-4	ASSHASGQANEKLF
TRBV24-1	.	.	TRBJ1-4	ATQGPGGEKLF
TRBV14	once	.	TRBJ2-7	ASSQGAASYEQY
TRBV11-3	.	TRBD1	TRBJ2-6	ASSGQGEQPTGANVLT
TRBV30	.	.	TRBJ2-7	AWSPRTDGEQY
TRBV5-6	.	TRBD1	TRBJ1-4	ASSLRGQGAQKLF
TRBV12-3/TRBV12-4	.	TRBD1	TRBJ1-2	ASSLNRGHGYT
TRBV10-2	.	TRBD1	TRBJ2-6	AARDRVTGANVLT
TRBV9	once	TRBD1	TRBJ1-4	ASSRTGLNEKLF
TRBV19	.	TRBD2	TRBJ2-1	ASSTPGLAGDVTYNEQF
TRBV18	once	.	TRBJ2-7	ASSRDGASYEQY
TRBV29-1	.	.	TRBJ2-2	SVDLTGDANTGELF
TRBV3-1/TRBV3-2	.	.	TRBJ2-1	ASSPKRATSRSYNEQF
TRBV5-4	.	TRBD2	TRBJ2-3	ASSPGGLAGTTDTQY
TRBV25-1	.	TRBD2	TRBJ2-3	ASRTSGSADTQY
TRBV28	.	.	TRBJ1-3	ASTGPPGGLGNTIY
TRBV11-2	.	.	TRBJ2-7	ASSLPNRGAGEQY
TRBV6-5	.	.	TRBJ2-7	ASNPTPGWGQY
TRBV19	.	.	TRBJ1-4	ASSIGNTRGEKLF
TRBV6-5	.	.	TRBJ1-5	ASGREAQPQH
TRBV19	.	.	TRBJ1-2	ASSRNYGYT
TRBV27	few	.	TRBJ2-1	ASSHGGSWGNEQF
TRBV11-2	.	TRBD1	TRBJ2-5	ASSLRTTGGGETQY
TRBV14	.	.	TRBJ2-7	ASSQYGGLFYEQY
TRBV6-2/TRBV6-3	.	.	TRBJ1-1	ASSGIGSWRGTEAF
TRBV7-2	.	TRBD2	TRBJ2-2	ASRQAASGSWNTGELF
TRBV6-5	.	.	TRBJ2-3	ASSYSPTNHVDTQY
TRBV15	.	.	TRBJ1-2	ATSRDAGFNKDGYT
TRBV10-3	.	TRBD1	TRBJ1-1	AISEDRVNTEAF
TRBV2	.	TRBD2	TRBJ2-3	ASSEAIRAGGPSDTQY
TRBV28	.	TRBD1	TRBJ2-5	ASSLDRGEGETQY
TRBV10-3	.	TRBD1	TRBJ2-7	AITPGQGYEQY
TRBV30	.	TRBD2	TRBJ2-4	AWSYPRTSLSNIQY
TRBV6-5	.	.	TRBJ1-1	ASTRGHVTEAF
TRBV7-9	.	TRBD2	TRBJ2-1	ASSLGGRASSSYNEQF
TRBV4-2	.	.	TRBJ2-1	ASSHAEAPYNEQF
TRBV5-1	.	.	TRBJ2-3	ASSLPGDTQY
TRBV7-2	once	.	TRBJ2-3	ASSLVVLTDTQY
TRBV6-5	.	.	TRBJ2-2	ASSFQENTGELF
TRBV7-9	.	TRBD2	TRBJ2-1	ASSSLRTSGSIDEQF
TRBV21-1	once	.	TRBJ1-1	ASSARPQGEAF
TRBV19	.	.	TRBJ2-2	ASSGRDSGELF
TRBV6-2/TRBV6-3	.	.	TRBJ2-7	ASSLQGFEQY
TRBV5-4	.	.	TRBJ2-5	ASSDPYSGETQY
TRBV5-5	.	TRBD2	TRBJ2-2	ASSFLAGRNTGELF